This TCR beta chain was captured in a study of immune heterogeneity within non-small cell lung tumors. The V and J ends lost 6 bases and 9 bases respectively, with 12 bases between them. The CDR3 length is 12 residues. CDR1 MRHNA and CDR2 SNTAGT come from the germline V gene. Multiplex PCR relied on 32 V and 13 J primers to amplify TCR beta CDR3. Via MiXCR, TCRdb re-called the multiplex PCR reads, giving one row per CDR3 protein. This table has about 11,000 distinct CDR3 sequences, less than 30% appearing once. Concerning this clonotype: A much larger clone is a single base away; this may be a read error.

Bulk tumor genomic DNA (approximately 600 ng per sample) served as template. Surgery yielded several widely spaced biopsies per primary tumor. The patients were newly diagnosed with non-small cell lung cancer, had not been treated, and had curative surgery. The sample taken for sequencing was lung tumor tissue. The origin of this receptor is a middle-aged man with non-small cell lung cancer. The chain couples TRBV6-4 to TRBJ1-5, with D hard to call. The CDR3 nucleotides are TGTGCCAGCAGCGGCCACACCGGGCCCCAGCATTTT. The encoded protein is CASSGHTGPQHF.